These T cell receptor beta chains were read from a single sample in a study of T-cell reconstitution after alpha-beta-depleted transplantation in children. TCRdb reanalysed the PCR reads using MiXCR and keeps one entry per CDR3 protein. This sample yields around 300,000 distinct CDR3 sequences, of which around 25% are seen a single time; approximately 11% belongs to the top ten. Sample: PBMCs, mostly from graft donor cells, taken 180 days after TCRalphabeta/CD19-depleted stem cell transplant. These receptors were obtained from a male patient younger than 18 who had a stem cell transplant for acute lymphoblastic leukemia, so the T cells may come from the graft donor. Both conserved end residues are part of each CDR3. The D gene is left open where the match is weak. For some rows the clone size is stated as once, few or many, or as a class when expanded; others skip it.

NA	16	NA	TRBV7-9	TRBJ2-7	CASSLGPGSVPYEQYF	TGTGCCAGCAGCTTAGGCCCGGGCTCCGTTCCCTACGAGCAGTACTTC
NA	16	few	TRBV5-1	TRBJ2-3	CASSLWEGASTDTQYF	TGCGCCAGCAGCTTGTGGGAGGGGGCGTCGACAGATACGCAGTATTTT
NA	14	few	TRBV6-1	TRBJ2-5	CASSFRERQETQYF	TGTGCCAGCAGCTTCAGGGAGAGGCAAGAGACCCAGTACTTC
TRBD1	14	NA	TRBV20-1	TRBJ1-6	CSAIDRAYNSPLHF	TGCAGTGCTATTGACAGGGCCTATAATTCACCCCTCCACTTT
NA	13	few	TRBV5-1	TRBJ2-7	CASSSPPRYEQYF	TGCGCCAGCAGCTCCCCACCGCGGTACGAGCAGTACTTC
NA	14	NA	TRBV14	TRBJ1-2	CASSQLGRYYGYTF	TGTGCCAGCAGCCAACTGGGACGGTACTATGGCTACACCTTC
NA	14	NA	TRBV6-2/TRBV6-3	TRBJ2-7	CASSYSRASYEQYF	TGTGCCAGCAGTTACTCGAGGGCCTCCTACGAGCAGTACTTC
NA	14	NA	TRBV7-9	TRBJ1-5	CASSLAVGFQPQHF	TGTGCCAGCAGCTTAGCGGTGGGGTTTCAGCCCCAGCATTTT
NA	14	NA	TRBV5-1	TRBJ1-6	CASSGNRANSPLHF	TGCGCCAGCAGCGGGAACAGGGCAAATTCACCCCTCCACTTT
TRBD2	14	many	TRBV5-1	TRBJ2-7	CASSLAGGGYEQYF	TGCGCCAGCAGCTTGGCGGGAGGCGGGTACGAGCAGTACTTC
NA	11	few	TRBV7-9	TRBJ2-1	CASTIAGEQFF	TGTGCCAGCACCATAGCCGGTGAGCAGTTCTTC
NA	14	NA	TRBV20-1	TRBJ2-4	CSASLLASKYIQYF	TGCAGTGCTAGTTTGTTGGCTAGCAAATACATTCAGTACTTC
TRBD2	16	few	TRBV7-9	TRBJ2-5	CASSLGSKREKETQYF	TGTGCCAGCAGCTTAGGCTCCAAGCGGGAGAAGGAGACCCAGTACTTC
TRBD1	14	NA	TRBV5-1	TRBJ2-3	CASSPYLRGDTQYF	TGCGCCAGCAGCCCGTATCTCAGGGGGGATACGCAGTATTTT
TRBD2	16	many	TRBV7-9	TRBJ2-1	CASSLTAGGPKNEQFF	TGTGCCAGCAGCTTAACAGCGGGAGGGCCCAAGAATGAGCAGTTCTTC
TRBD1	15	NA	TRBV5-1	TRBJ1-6	CASTSGGTVVSPLHF	TGCGCCAGCACCAGTGGGGGGACAGTCGTTTCGCCCCTCCACTTT